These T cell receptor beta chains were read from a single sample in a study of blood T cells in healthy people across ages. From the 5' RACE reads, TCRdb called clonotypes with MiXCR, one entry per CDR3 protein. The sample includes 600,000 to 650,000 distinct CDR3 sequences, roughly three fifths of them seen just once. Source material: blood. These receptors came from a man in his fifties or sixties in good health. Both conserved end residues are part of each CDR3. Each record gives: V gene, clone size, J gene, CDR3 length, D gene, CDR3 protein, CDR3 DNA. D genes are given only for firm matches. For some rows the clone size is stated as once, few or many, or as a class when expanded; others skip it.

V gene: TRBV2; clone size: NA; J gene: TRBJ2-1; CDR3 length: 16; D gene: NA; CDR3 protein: CASRLSGGRGGNEQFF; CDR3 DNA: TGTGCCAGCAGGCTGTCTGGCGGTCGTGGTGGGAATGAGCAGTTCTTC
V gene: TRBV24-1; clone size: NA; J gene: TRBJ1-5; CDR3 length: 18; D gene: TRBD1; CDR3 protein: CATSDLQPGQGSDQPQHF; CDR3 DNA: TGTGCCACCAGTGATTTGCAACCGGGACAGGGGTCGGATCAGCCCCAGCATTTT
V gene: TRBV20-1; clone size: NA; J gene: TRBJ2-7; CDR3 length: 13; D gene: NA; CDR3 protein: CSALEGRDDEQYF; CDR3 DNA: TGCAGTGCCCTCGAAGGGCGGGATGACGAGCAGTACTTC
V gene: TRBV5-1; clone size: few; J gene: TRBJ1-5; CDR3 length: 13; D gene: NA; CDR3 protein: CASSGGFNQPQHF; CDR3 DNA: TGCGCCAGCAGCGGGGGGTTCAATCAGCCCCAGCATTTT
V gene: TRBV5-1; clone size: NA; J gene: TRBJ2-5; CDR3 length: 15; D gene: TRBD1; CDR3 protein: CASSVTPGGGETQYF; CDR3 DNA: TGCGCCAGCAGCGTAACCCCAGGGGGTGGAGAGACCCAGTACTTC
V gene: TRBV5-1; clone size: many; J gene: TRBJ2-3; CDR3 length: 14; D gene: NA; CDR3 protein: CASSLGGVLDTQYF; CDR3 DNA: TGCGCCAGCAGTCTGGGCGGGGTGCTTGATACGCAGTATTTT
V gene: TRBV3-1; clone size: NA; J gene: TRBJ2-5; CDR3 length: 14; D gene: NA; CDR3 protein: CAGSQDHGGRTQYF; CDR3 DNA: TGTGCCGGCAGCCAAGATCACGGGGGTAGGACCCAGTACTTC
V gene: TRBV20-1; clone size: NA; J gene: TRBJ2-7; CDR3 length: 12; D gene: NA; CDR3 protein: CRARDTSYEQYF; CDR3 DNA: TGCAGGGCTAGGGACACCTCCTACGAGCAGTACTTC
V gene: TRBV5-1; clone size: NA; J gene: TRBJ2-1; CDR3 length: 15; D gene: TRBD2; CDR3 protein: CASGRTSGVLNEQFF; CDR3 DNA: TGCGCCAGCGGCCGGACTAGCGGGGTCCTCAATGAGCAGTTCTTC
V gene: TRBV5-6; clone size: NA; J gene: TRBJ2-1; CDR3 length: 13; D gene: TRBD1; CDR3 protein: CASSLTGGNEQFF; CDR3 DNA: TGTGCCAGCAGCTTAACAGGGGGCAATGAGCAGTTCTTC
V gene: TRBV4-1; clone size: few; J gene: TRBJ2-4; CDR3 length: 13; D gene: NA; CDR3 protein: CASSQDLAVEQYF; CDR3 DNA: TGCGCCAGCAGCCAAGATTTGGCGGTGGAACAGTACTTC
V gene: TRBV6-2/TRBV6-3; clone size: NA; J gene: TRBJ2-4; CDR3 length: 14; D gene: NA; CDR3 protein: CASSLQGVGNIQYF; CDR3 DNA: TGTGCCAGCAGTCTACAGGGCGTGGGAAACATTCAGTACTTC
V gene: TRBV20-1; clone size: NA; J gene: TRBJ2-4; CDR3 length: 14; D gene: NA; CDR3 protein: CSASAGWAKNIQYF; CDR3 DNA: TGCAGTGCTAGTGCAGGGTGGGCTAAAAACATTCAGTACTTC
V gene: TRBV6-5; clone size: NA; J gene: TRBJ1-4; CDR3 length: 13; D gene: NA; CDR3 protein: CASSIELNEKLFF; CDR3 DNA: TGTGCCAGCAGTATTGAACTTAATGAAAAACTGTTTTTT
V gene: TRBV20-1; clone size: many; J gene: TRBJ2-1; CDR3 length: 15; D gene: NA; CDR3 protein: CSARDPASRYNEQFF; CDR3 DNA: TGCAGTGCTAGAGATCCGGCTAGCCGATACAATGAGCAGTTCTTC
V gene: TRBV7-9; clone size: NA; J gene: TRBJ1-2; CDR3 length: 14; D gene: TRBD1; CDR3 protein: CASSLTDRVEGYTF; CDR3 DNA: TGTGCCAGCAGCTTAACGGACAGGGTAGAGGGCTACACCTTC
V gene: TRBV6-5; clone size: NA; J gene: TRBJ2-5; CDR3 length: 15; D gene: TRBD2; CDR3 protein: CACIKLGTSQETQYF; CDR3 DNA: TGTGCCTGCATTAAGCTAGGGACTAGCCAAGAGACCCAGTACTTC
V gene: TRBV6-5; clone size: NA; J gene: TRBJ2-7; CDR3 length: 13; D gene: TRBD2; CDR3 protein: CASSYGGGTEQYF; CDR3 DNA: TGTGCCAGCAGTTATGGGGGAGGGACTGAGCAGTACTTC
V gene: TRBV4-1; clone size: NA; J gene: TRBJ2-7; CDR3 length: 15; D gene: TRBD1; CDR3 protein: CASSLQTGSAYEQYF; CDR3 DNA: TGCGCCAGCAGCCTGCAGACAGGGTCGGCCTACGAGCAGTACTTC
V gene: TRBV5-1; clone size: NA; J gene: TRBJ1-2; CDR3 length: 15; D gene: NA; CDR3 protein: CASSLTQATPYGYTF; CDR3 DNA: TGCGCCAGCAGCTTGACCCAGGCGACGCCCTATGGCTACACCTTC
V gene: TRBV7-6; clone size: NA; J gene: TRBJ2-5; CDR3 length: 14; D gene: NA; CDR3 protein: CASSLAAGSGEQYF; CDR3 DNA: TGTGCCAGCAGCTTAGCGGCAGGGTCGGGTGAGCAGTACTTC
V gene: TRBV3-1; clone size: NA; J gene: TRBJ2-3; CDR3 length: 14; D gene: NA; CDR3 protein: CASSQDGSGNTQYF; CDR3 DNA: TGTGCCAGCAGCCAAGACGGGAGTGGGAATACGCAGTATTTT
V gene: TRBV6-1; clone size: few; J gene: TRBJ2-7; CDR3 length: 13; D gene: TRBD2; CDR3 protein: CASRLAGADEQYF; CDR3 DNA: TGTGCCAGCAGATTAGCGGGGGCTGACGAGCAGTACTTC
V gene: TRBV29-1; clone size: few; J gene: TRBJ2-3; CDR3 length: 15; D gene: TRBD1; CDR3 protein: CSVGTGGAGKDTQYF; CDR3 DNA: TGCAGCGTCGGGACAGGGGGCGCGGGGAAAGATACGCAGTATTTT
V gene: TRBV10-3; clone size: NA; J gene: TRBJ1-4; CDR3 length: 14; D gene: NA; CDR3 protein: CAISDRAGVEKLFF; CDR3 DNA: TGTGCCATCAGTGATCGGGCAGGGGTCGAAAAACTGTTTTTT
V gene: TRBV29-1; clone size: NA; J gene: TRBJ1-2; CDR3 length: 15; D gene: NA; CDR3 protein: CSVEDGGALRGGYTF; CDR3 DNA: TGCAGCGTTGAAGATGGTGGGGCTTTGAGGGGTGGCTACACCTTC
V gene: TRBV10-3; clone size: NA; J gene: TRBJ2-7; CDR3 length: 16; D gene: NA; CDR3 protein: CAISDPTKEGLYEQYF; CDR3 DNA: TGTGCCATCAGTGACCCCACCAAGGAGGGTTTATACGAGCAGTACTTC
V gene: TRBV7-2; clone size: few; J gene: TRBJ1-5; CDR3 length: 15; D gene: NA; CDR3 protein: CASSLVPNSNQPQHF; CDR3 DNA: TGTGCCAGCAGCTTAGTGCCGAATAGCAATCAGCCCCAGCATTTT
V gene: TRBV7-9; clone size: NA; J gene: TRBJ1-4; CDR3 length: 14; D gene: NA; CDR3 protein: CASSSDRSREKLFF; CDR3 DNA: TGTGCCAGCAGCTCCGACAGGTCCCGTGAAAAACTGTTTTTT
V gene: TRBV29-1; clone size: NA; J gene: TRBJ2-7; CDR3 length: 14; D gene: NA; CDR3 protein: CSVALQLSSYEQYF; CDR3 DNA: TGCAGCGTTGCCTTGCAGTTAAGCTCCTACGAGCAGTACTTC
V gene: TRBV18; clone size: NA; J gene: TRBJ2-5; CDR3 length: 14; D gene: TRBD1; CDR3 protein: CASSPPTGTETQYF; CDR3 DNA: TGTGCCAGCTCACCACCGACAGGGACAGAGACCCAGTACTTC
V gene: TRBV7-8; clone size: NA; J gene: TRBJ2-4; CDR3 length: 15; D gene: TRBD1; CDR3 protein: CASSQRQGAKNIQYF; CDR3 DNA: TGTGCCAGCAGCCAGAGACAGGGGGCCAAAAACATTCAGTACTTC
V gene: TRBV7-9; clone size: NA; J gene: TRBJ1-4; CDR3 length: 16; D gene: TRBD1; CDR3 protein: CASSARDSHSNEKLFF; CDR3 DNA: TGTGCCAGCAGCGCCAGGGACAGTCATTCTAATGAAAAACTGTTTTTT
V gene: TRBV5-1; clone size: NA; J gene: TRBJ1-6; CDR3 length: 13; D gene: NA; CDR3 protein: CASSLRPVGPLHF; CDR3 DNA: TGCGCCAGCAGCTTGAGGCCTGTCGGGCCCCTCCACTTT
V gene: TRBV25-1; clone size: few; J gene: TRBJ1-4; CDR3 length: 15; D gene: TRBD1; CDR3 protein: CASSEAGGAYEKLFF; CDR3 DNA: TGTGCCAGCAGTGAGGCAGGGGGCGCATATGAAAAACTGTTTTTT
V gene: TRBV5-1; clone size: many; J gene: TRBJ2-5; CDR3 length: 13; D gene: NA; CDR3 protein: CASSLGQKETQYF; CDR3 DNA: TGTGCCAGCAGTTTGGGCCAGAAAGAGACCCAGTACTTC
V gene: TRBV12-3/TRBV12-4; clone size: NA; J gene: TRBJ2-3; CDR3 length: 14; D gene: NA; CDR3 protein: CAINVGTSTDTQYF; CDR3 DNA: TGTGCCATCAACGTGGGGACTAGCACAGATACGCAGTATTTT
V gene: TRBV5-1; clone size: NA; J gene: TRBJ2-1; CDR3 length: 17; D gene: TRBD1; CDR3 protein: CASSSGTVVSSYNEQFF; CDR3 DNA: TGCGCCAGCAGCTCCGGGACAGTAGTCAGCTCCTACAATGAGCAGTTCTTC
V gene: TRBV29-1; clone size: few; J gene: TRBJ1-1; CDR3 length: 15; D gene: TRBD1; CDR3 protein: CSVDPATGSNTEAFF; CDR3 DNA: TGCAGCGTTGACCCCGCGACAGGGTCGAACACTGAAGCTTTCTTT
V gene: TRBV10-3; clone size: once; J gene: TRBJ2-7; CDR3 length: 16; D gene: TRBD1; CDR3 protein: CAISEPGQGGSYEQYF; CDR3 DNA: TGTGCCATCAGTGAGCCGGGACAGGGGGGCTCCTACGAGCAGTACTTC
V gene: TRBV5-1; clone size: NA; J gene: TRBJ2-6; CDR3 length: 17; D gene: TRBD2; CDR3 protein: CASSSGLADSGANVLTF; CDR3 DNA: TGCGCCAGCAGCTCCGGGCTAGCGGACTCTGGGGCCAACGTCCTGACTTTC
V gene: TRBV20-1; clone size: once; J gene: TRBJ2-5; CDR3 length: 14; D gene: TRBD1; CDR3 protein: CSARYRQGSSEQYF; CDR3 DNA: TGCAGTGCTAGATACAGACAGGGGAGTAGTGAGCAGTACTTC
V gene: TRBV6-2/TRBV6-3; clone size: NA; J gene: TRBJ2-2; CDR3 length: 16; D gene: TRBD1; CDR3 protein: CASSHRTGTTTGELFF; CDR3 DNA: TGTGCCAGCAGTCACCGGACAGGGACAACAACCGGGGAGCTGTTTTTT
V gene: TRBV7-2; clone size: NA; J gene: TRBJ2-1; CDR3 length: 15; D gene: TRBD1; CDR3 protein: CASSSTGGADNEQFF; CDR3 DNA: TGTGCCAGCAGCTCGACAGGGGGCGCTGACAATGAGCAGTTCTTC
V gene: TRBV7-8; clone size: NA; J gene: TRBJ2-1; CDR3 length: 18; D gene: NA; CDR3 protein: CASSFWRLAMGVTVEQFF; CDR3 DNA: TGTGCCAGCAGCTTCTGGAGACTGGCGATGGGGGTAACCGTTGAGCAGTTCTTC
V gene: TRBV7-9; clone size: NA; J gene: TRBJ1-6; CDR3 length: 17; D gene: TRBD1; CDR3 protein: CASEGGQGFAYNSPLHF; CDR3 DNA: TGTGCCAGCGAGGGGGGACAGGGATTTGCCTATAATTCACCCCTCCACTTT
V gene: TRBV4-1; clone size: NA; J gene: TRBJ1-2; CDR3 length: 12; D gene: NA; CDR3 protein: CASSESRAGYTF; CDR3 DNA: TGCGCCAGCAGCGAAAGCCGGGCTGGCTACACCTTC
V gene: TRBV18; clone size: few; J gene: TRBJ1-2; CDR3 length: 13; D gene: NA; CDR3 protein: CASSPETNYGYTF; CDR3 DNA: TGTGCCAGCTCACCGGAGACGAACTATGGCTACACCTTC
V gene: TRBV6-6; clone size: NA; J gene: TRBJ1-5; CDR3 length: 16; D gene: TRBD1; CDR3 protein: CASSKRTGFSNQPQHF; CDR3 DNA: TGTGCCAGCAGTAAAAGGACAGGGTTTAGCAATCAGCCCCAGCATTTT
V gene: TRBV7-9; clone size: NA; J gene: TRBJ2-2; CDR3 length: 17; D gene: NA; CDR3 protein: CASSLEAGLGDTGELFF; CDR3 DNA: TGTGCCAGCAGCTTAGAAGCTGGGCTCGGGGACACCGGGGAGCTGTTTTTT
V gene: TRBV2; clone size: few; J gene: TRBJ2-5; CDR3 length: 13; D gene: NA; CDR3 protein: CASCMESRGTQYF; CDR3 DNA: TGTGCCAGCTGTATGGAGTCGAGGGGGACCCAGTACTTC
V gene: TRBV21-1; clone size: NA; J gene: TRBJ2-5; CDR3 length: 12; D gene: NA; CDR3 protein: CASSTLKETQYF; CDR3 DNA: TGTGCCAGCAGCACCCTGAAAGAGACCCAGTACTTC
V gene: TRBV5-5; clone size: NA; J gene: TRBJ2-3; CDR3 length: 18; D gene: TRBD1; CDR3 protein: CASSITPTTGASTDTQYF; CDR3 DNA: TGTGCCAGCAGCATAACGCCCACGACAGGGGCTAGCACAGATACGCAGTATTTT
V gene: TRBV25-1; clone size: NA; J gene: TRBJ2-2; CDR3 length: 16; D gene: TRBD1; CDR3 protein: CASSDTGGSNTGELFF; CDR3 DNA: TGTGCCAGCAGTGATACAGGGGGTTCGAACACCGGGGAGCTGTTTTTT